This is a list of T cell receptor beta chains from one sample in a study of glioma-infiltrating T cells after dendritic cell vaccination. Profiling relied on immunoSEQ multiplex PCR, and the TCRdb table lists in-frame clones only, not all of them. This table has about 100,000 clones, 79% appearing once. The material was blood, obtained before dendritic cell vaccination. These receptors were collected from a human donor with glioblastoma. CDR3s include the opening cysteine and the closing phenylalanine or tryptophan. Each record gives: D gene, J gene, V gene, clone size, CDR3 DNA, CDR3 protein. The D gene is left open where the match is weak. Part of the rows lack a size; the others show once, few, many or a class for expanded clones.

d_gene: TRBD2
j_gene: TRBJ2-2
v_gene: TRBV9
abundance: once
CDR3nt: TGTGCCAGCAGCGTGGGTACTAGCGGGAGTATCACCGGGGAGCTGTTTTTT
CDR3aa: CASSVGTSGSITGELFF

d_gene: NA
j_gene: TRBJ1-5
v_gene: TRBV9
abundance: NA
CDR3nt: TGTGCCAGCAGCTCCCTGGGAGTCCTCGATCAGCCCCAGCATTTT
CDR3aa: CASSSLGVLDQPQHF

d_gene: TRBD2
j_gene: TRBJ2-7
v_gene: TRBV5-4
abundance: NA
CDR3nt: TGTGCCAGCAGCCCGGGGACTAGTCGGGCCTCCTACGAGCAGTACTTC
CDR3aa: CASSPGTSRASYEQYF

d_gene: TRBD1
j_gene: TRBJ2-7
v_gene: TRBV19
abundance: NA
CDR3nt: TGTGCCAGTAGTCCACAGGGGTTAGGCGAGCAGTACTTC
CDR3aa: CASSPQGLGEQYF

d_gene: TRBD1
j_gene: TRBJ1-3
v_gene: TRBV9
abundance: NA
CDR3nt: TGTGCCAGCAGCCCCTCAAGGACAGGGCATCTCTCTGGAAACACCATATATTTT
CDR3aa: CASSPSRTGHLSGNTIYF

d_gene: TRBD1
j_gene: TRBJ1-2
v_gene: TRBV11-2
abundance: NA
CDR3nt: TGTGCCAGCAGCTCCGACAGGGTTGGCGGCTACACCTTC
CDR3aa: CASSSDRVGGYTF

d_gene: NA
j_gene: TRBJ1-3
v_gene: TRBV5-1
abundance: few
CDR3nt: TGCGCCAGCAGCTTCCGGGACATGGGCTCTGGAAACACCATATATTTT
CDR3aa: CASSFRDMGSGNTIYF

d_gene: NA
j_gene: TRBJ2-7
v_gene: TRBV5-6
abundance: NA
CDR3nt: TGTGCCAGCAGCTTGACTTTCTCCTACGAGCAGTACTTC
CDR3aa: CASSLTFSYEQYF

d_gene: NA
j_gene: TRBJ2-5
v_gene: TRBV5-1
abundance: once
CDR3nt: TGCGCCAGCAGCTTCGGCGGGCAAGAGACCCAGTACTTC
CDR3aa: CASSFGGQETQYF

d_gene: NA
j_gene: TRBJ1-1
v_gene: TRBV23-1
abundance: NA
CDR3nt: TGCGCCAGCAGTCAGGACAGTTTCACTGAAGCTTTCTTT
CDR3aa: CASSQDSFTEAFF